These 28 T cell receptor beta chains were all obtained from the same sample, sequenced in a study of T cells after yellow fever vaccination. A single record per CDR3 protein comes from TCRdb applying MiXCR to the 5' RACE reads. This sample yields under 550,000 distinct CDR3 sequences, of which about a fifth are seen a single time; about 16% belongs to the top ten. Sequences were derived from PBMCs, sampled 21 days after the first yellow fever vaccination. These receptors came from a man aged 18 to 30 who received the YFV17D yellow fever vaccine.

This clonotype was seen more than once but under ten times. The rearrangement links TRBV5-1 to TRBJ2-2; 12 nucleotides match TRBD2. The V gene's germline CDR1 is SGHRS and CDR2 YFSETQ. The CDR3 extends over 19 amino acids. J gave up 3 bases and V 1 base, and 10 bases lay outside the gene matches. CDR3 sequence (DNA): TGCGCCAGCAGCTTGCACACTAGCGGGGGGTACCGCGACACCGGGGAGCTGTTTTTT. Protein: CASSLHTSGGYRDTGELFF. Looking up the rest from reference TRBV5-1 and TRBJ2-2 gives the full variable domain: KAGVTQTPRYLIKTRGQQVTLSCSPISGHRSVSWYQQTPGQGLQFLFEYFSETQRNKGNFPGRFSGRQFSNSRSEMNVSTLELGDSALYLCASSLHTSGGYRDTGELFFGEGSRLTVL.

The chain recombines TRBV20-1 with TRBJ2-1, with a weak D call TRBD1 (6 bases). CDR1 and CDR2 (germline): DFQATT, SNEGSKA (reference sequence). The length of the CDR3 is 15 residues. V was trimmed by 2 bases and J by 3 bases, leaving 14 bases between them. The CDR3 loop reads CSARPPGTSYNEQFF. The CDR3 bases are TGCAGTGCTAGACCCCCCGGGACAAGCTACAATGAGCAGTTCTTC.

The chain recombines TRBV6-2 or TRBV6-3 with TRBJ1-2; 7 nucleotides align to TRBD1. The CDR3 has 14 amino acids. The junction had 7 bases not matched to a gene; V was cut back by 6 bases and J by 3 bases. Germline V lookup: CDR1 MNHEY, CDR2 SVGEGT. The DNA for the CDR3 is TGTGCCAGCAGACGACAGGGCAAGGACTATGGCTACACCTTC. Protein: CASRRQGKDYGYTF.

This clonotype was seen repeatedly, ten times or more. The chain carries TRBV5-1 and TRBJ2-1; 7 nucleotides agree with TRBD1. CDR1 and CDR2 from the germline V gene are SGHRS and YFSETQ. The CDR3 consists of 14 residues. The junction had 2 bases not matched to a gene; V was cut back by 2 bases and J by 3 bases. The CDR3 sequence: CASSLGTVYNEQFF. The CDR3 region has the DNA TGCGCCAGCAGCTTAGGGACAGTCTACAATGAGCAGTTCTTC.

At least ten counts were recorded for this clonotype. The chain carries TRBV7-2 and TRBJ2-1; 7 bases fit TRBD2. Germline loops: CDR1 SGHTA, CDR2 FQGNSA. The CDR3 spans 12 residues. V was pared by 8 bases and J by 2 bases, with 0 bases of the junction left unmatched. CDR3 protein: CASGGAYNEQFF. The CDR3 DNA is TGTGCCAGCGGGGGGGCCTACAATGAGCAGTTCTTC.

This clonotype showed up many times. The gene calls are TRBV7-2 and TRBJ2-3; 7 bases line up with TRBD2. The trim removed 5 bases at V and 3 bases at J, leaving 5 bases unmatched. Germline CDR1 SGHTA, CDR2 FQGNSA. This CDR3 has 14 residues. In DNA form, the CDR3 reads TGTGCCAGCAGCCGGGGACTATCAACAGATACGCAGTATTTT. Translated: CASSRGLSTDTQYF.

The J gene is TRBJ2-3, the V gene TRBV5-1; D not certain. V lost 3 bases and J lost 0, with 17 bases in between. Germline V gene data show CDR1 as SGHRS and CDR2 as YFSETQ. The CDR3 runs to 17 residues. CDR3 DNA: TGCGCCAGCAGCTGGCTATTCGGCTACCAAAGCACAGATACGCAGTATTTT. It specifies CASSWLFGYQSTDTQYF. The full variable domain, completed using reference TRBV5-1 and TRBJ2-3, is KAGVTQTPRYLIKTRGQQVTLSCSPISGHRSVSWYQQTPGQGLQFLFEYFSETQRNKGNFPGRFSGRQFSNSRSEMNVSTLELGDSALYLCASSWLFGYQSTDTQYFGPGTRLTVL.

V is TRBV4-2 and J is TRBJ2-6; D might be TRBD1 (5 bases). Germline lookup yields CDR1 LGHNA and CDR2 YNFKEQ. The CDR3 totals 16 residues. Trimming took off 3 bases at V and 0 bases at J, with 9 bases between the two ends. The chain's CDR3 is CASSHQDNSGANVLTF. The CDR3 DNA is TGTGCCAGCAGCCACCAGGACAACTCTGGGGCCAACGTCCTGACTTTC.

The chain has TRBV6-1 and TRBJ1-1; 9 bases fit TRBD1. The CDR3 contains 13 residues. J gave up 6 bases and V 10 bases, and 9 bases lay outside the gene matches. CDR1 and CDR2 (germline): MNHNS, SASEGT. The CDR3 is CATSTGGTAEAFF. CDR3 DNA: TGTGCCACCTCTACAGGGGGCACCGCTGAAGCTTTCTTT.

This rearrangement joins TRBV7-9 to TRBJ2-3; tentatively, D is TRBD2 (6 bases). Deletions cut 3 bases from V and 6 bases from J, with 19 bases between. There are 16 residues in the CDR3. From germline, CDR1 is SEHNR and CDR2 FQNEAQ (reference sequence). The CDR3, as DNA: TGTGCCAGCAGCTTGAGTGTTGGCGGGATGGGGGATACGCAGTATTTT. Its protein is CASSLSVGGMGDTQYF.

Here the CDR3 reads CASSPTGTGARDTQYF. CDR3 DNA sequence: TGTGCCAGCAGCCCCACCGGGACAGGGGCGAGAGATACGCAGTATTTT. The chain joins TRBV6-1 to TRBJ2-3; 10 nucleotides match TRBD1. Germline V lookup: CDR1 MNHNS, CDR2 SASEGT. The CDR3 spans 16 residues. V shed 6 bases and J 5 bases; nucleotides not matched to a gene: 11.

This chain links TRBV20-1 with TRBJ2-2; 13 bases fit TRBD2. There are 18 residues in the CDR3. V lost 6 bases to trimming and J lost 0 bases; unmatched junction nucleotides: 10. Germline assignment: CDR1 DFQATT and CDR2 SNEGSKA (reference sequence). CDR3 in amino acids: CSAAKTSGGKANTGELFF. The CDR3 DNA is TGCAGTGCCGCTAAGACTAGCGGGGGGAAGGCGAACACCGGGGAGCTGTTTTTT.

This clonotype was seen a few times. CDR3 in amino acids: CASSPGTTHQPQHF. The CDR3 nucleotides are TGTGCCAGCAGCCCCGGGACTACACATCAGCCCCAGCATTTT. The gene calls are TRBV6-2 or TRBV6-3 and TRBJ1-5; TRBD1 is a possible D gene (5 bases). Per germline, CDR1 MNHEY and CDR2 SVGEGT. V lost 6 bases and J lost 5, with 14 bases in between. The length of the CDR3 is 14 residues.

The rearrangement links TRBV12-3 or TRBV12-4 to TRBJ2-7, with D perhaps matching TRBD2 (5 bases). This CDR3 comprises 16 residues. Trimming removed 2 bases from V and 2 bases from J, with 16 bases in between. The CDR3 protein is CASSLITGFLTYEQYF. The CDR3 bases are TGTGCCAGCAGTTTAATAACGGGGTTCTTAACCTACGAGCAGTACTTC.

The chain couples TRBV20-1 to TRBJ1-2; D unresolved. In germline, CDR1 is DFQATT, CDR2 SNEGSKA (reference sequence). Between the trimmed V and J ends, which lost 5 bases and 4 bases, there was a span of 11 bases. This CDR3 has 12 amino acids. Here the CDR3 DNA reads TGCAGTGCTGAAAGGGCGGTCTATGGCTACACCTTC. It specifies CSAERAVYGYTF.

The V and J genes are TRBV25-1 and TRBJ1-6; D remains ambiguous. Trimming stripped 3 bases from V and 0 bases from J, with 12 bases between. The length of the CDR3 is 17 residues. Germline V lookup: CDR1 MGHDK, CDR2 SYGVNS. CDR3 sequence reads: CASSDPTESSYNSPLHF. The CDR3 DNA reads TGTGCCAGCAGTGACCCGACCGAGAGCTCCTATAATTCACCCCTCCACTTT.

This clonotype came up many times. This rearrangement joins TRBV5-1 to TRBJ2-5; no definite D call. This CDR3 is built from 14 residues. Germline CDR1 is SGHRS and CDR2 is YFSETQ. V lost 4 bases to trimming and J lost 5 bases, with 15 bases between them. The CDR3 DNA follows: TGCGCCAGCAGCCCCGGACCAGAAATGGAGACCCAGTACTTC. Translated: CASSPGPEMETQYF. Using reference TRBV5-1 and TRBJ2-5 for the parts outside the CDR3, the full variable domain is KAGVTQTPRYLIKTRGQQVTLSCSPISGHRSVSWYQQTPGQGLQFLFEYFSETQRNKGNFPGRFSGRQFSNSRSEMNVSTLELGDSALYLCASSPGPEMETQYFGPGTRLLVL.

This clonotype has more than one count but fewer than ten. The J gene is TRBJ1-3, the V gene TRBV27, with D unclear. With 8 bases removed from V and 0 bases from J, the gap between germline ends came to 11 bases. The germline V gene has CDR1 MNHEY and CDR2 SMNVEV (reference sequence). This CDR3 spans 14 amino acids. The DNA for the CDR3 is TGTGCCAGCCCATGGGAAAGCTCTGGAAACACCATATATTTT. Protein: CASPWESSGNTIYF.

The gene calls are TRBV28 and TRBJ2-4; 15 bases match TRBD2. Germline V gives CDR1 MDHEN, CDR2 SYDVKM. The CDR3 is 17 residues long. The trim removed 5 bases at V and 8 bases at J, leaving 10 bases unmatched. CDR3 nucleotides: TGTGCCAGCAGTCCTATGGGACTAGCGGGGGGCCGGGACATTCAGTACTTC. It is translated as CASSPMGLAGGRDIQYF.

J is TRBJ1-5 and V is TRBV19, with D unresolved. From germline, CDR1 is LNHDA and CDR2 SQIVND (reference sequence). CDR3 length: 15 amino acids. V lost 6 bases to trimming and J lost 0 bases, with 12 bases between them. In nucleotides, the CDR3 is TGTGCCAGTAGGGGCCAGCAAGGTAGCAATCAGCCCCAGCATTTT. Protein product: CASRGQQGSNQPQHF. Drawing the rest from reference TRBV19 and TRBJ1-5, the complete variable domain is DGGITQSPKYLFRKEGQNVTLSCEQNLNHDAMYWYRQDPGQGLRLIYYSQIVNDFQKGDIAEGYSVSREKKESFPLTVTSAQKNPTAFYLCASRGQQGSNQPQHFGDGTRLSIL.

J is TRBJ2-7 and V is TRBV4-1; D unresolved. Trimming took off 0 bases at V and 2 bases at J, with 17 bases between the two ends. This CDR3 spans 17 amino acids. Germline lookup yields CDR1 MGHRA and CDR2 YSYEKL. The CDR3: CASSQEKNKAPTYEQYF. CDR3 nucleotides: TGCGCCAGCAGCCAAGAGAAAAATAAAGCCCCTACCTACGAGCAGTACTTC.

This rearrangement joins TRBV6-1 to TRBJ2-2, with 14 bases matching TRBD2. V lost 7 bases to trimming and J lost 4 bases; unmatched junction nucleotides: 8. CDR3 length: 17 amino acids. Germline V gene data show CDR1 as MNHNS and CDR2 as SASEGT. The CDR3 loop is CASTLGLAGAGTGELFF. For the CDR3, the DNA is TGTGCCAGCACCCTGGGACTAGCGGGGGCTGGCACCGGGGAGCTGTTTTTT.

This clonotype was counted only a few times. The rearrangement links TRBV28 to TRBJ2-3; D is perhaps TRBD1 (6 bases). CDR3 size: 16 residues. Looked up from germline, CDR1 is MDHEN and CDR2 is SYDVKM. V was trimmed by 6 bases and J by 7 bases, leaving 23 bases between them. The CDR3: CASRPVGAGGSHTQYF. CDR3 DNA: TGTGCCAGCAGACCAGTGGGGGCTGGAGGTTCCCATACGCAGTATTTT. The variable domain in full, completed from reference TRBV28 and TRBJ2-3, reads DVKVTQSSRYLVKRTGEKVFLECVQDMDHENMFWYRQDPGLGLRLIYFSYDVKMKEKGDIPEGYSVSREKKERFSLILESASTNQTSMYLCASRPVGAGGSHTQYFGPGTRLTVL.

The chain has TRBV11-1 and TRBJ1-1, with D uncertain. Per germline, CDR1 SGHAT and CDR2 FQDESV (reference sequence). Trimming pared 5 bases from V and 2 bases from J, leaving 30 bases between. The CDR3 length is 20 residues. Here the CDR3 reads CASSPGSLKDGRKRNTEAFF. The CDR3 nucleotides read TGTGCCAGCAGCCCCGGCTCCTTAAAGGACGGACGTAAGAGAAACACTGAAGCTTTCTTT.

The J gene is TRBJ1-2, the V gene TRBV5-1, with 8 bases aligning to TRBD1. V was pared by 4 bases and J by 7 bases, with 9 bases of the junction left unmatched. The CDR3 consists of 14 residues. CDR1 and CDR2 (germline): SGHRS, YFSETQ. CDR3 loop: CASSLGRGRGGYTF. DNA of the CDR3: TGCGCCAGCAGCCTGGGCAGGGGGCGAGGTGGCTACACCTTC.

The J gene is TRBJ2-1, the V gene TRBV7-3, with 8 bases that match TRBD1. V gave up 5 bases and J gave up 9 bases; unmatched junction bases: 6. Per the germline V gene, CDR1 is SGHTA and CDR2 is FQGTGA. This CDR3 region has 13 residues. The CDR3 spells CASSLDRGSEQFF. Written as DNA, the CDR3 is TGTGCCAGCAGCCTTGACAGGGGATCTGAGCAGTTCTTC.

This clonotype was seen a handful of times. The genes are TRBV6-2 or TRBV6-3 and TRBJ2-1; weak D call: TRBD1 (6 bases). CDR1 is MNHEY, CDR2 SVGEGT, per germline. V gave up 5 bases and J gave up 3 bases, with 11 bases separating them. The CDR3 is made up of 14 amino acids. This CDR3 reads CASSDIGGYNEQFF. The DNA for the CDR3 is TGTGCCAGCAGTGACATAGGGGGCTACAATGAGCAGTTCTTC.

This clonotype came up a few times. The chain links TRBV3-1 to TRBJ1-2; 9 bases match TRBD1. The CDR3 has 14 amino acids. V lost 6 bases, J lost 7 bases, and 9 bases stayed unmatched. Germline assignment: CDR1 LGHDT and CDR2 YNNKEL (reference sequence). Here the CDR3 DNA reads TGTGCCAGCAGAAAAATGGGACAGGGAATTGGCTACACCTTC. Protein: CASRKMGQGIGYTF.